This T cell receptor beta chain was identified during a study of T cells in Graves' hyperthyroidism and ophthalmopathy (dated by TCRdb to about 2019). For the wider study: Peripheral blood samples were taken at initial diagnosis, before any treatment was given. To identify distinguishing TCR V-J signatures, a discovery cohort of around 100 patients was used, comprising 43 with Graves' ophthalmopathy and roughly 60 with stable Graves' hyperthyroidism. An independent validation cohort of fewer than 20 hyperthyroidism patients and approximately 17 patients who later progressed to ophthalmopathy tested prospective prediction of ophthalmopathy. The roughly 90 discovery patients were divided at random into training and test sets in a 7:3 ratio. In over five Graves' hyperthyroidism patients, the study also compared T-cell repertoires from thyroid tissue with T-cell repertoires from blood. Following sampling, methimazole starting at 30 mg daily was given to hyperthyroidism patients, and high-dose intravenous methylprednisolone was given to ophthalmopathy patients. According to the paper, TCR Vbeta CDR3 sequencing was carried out on 135 peripheral blood samples, which came from 40 to 45 ophthalmopathy, under 85 hyperthyroidism and approximately 17 progressor patients. Results the study describes overall, beyond this receptor: In validation, the model predicted progression to ophthalmopathy a median of approximately 6.6 months before onset, with around 70% sensitivity and 72.22% specificity. A 13 V-J signature model separated ophthalmopathy from stable hyperthyroidism, with 87.88% sensitivity and roughly 81% specificity in cross-validation and 80%/75% in testing. Sample size was not statistically predetermined, and investigators were not blinded to group allocation. Blood samples also contained most of the expanded thyroid clonotypes (frequency above 0.001), which suggests that blood repertoires may reflect thyroid immune responses.

At the junction V is shortened by 9 bases and J by 2 bases; bases outside the gene matches: 10. From the cysteine through the phenylalanine, the CDR3 covers 16 amino acids. The DNA shown is the 48-base CDR3, in frame from base 1. The germline V gene encodes CDR1 SNHLY and CDR2 FYNNEI. Comments on this clonotype: Its antigen specificity is not known. No much larger clone is present one base from it, and per-base qualities are unavailable.

In the ophthalmopathy patients, disease was moderately to severely active, with a Clinical Activity Score of 3 or more, a NOSPECS grade of 4 or more, and a duration of less than 3 months. Exclusion was applied to patients with uncontrolled infections, other autoimmune diseases, pregnancy or lactation. Diagnoses were established on the basis of clinical symptoms, serum thyroxine and TRAb, thyroid ultrasound, and orbital computed tomography. PBMCs were separated from approximately 10 ml of fresh peripheral blood using Ficoll-Paque density gradient centrifugation. Total RNA was extracted with Trizol reagent, and quality was checked on an Agilent 2100 Bioanalyzer. TCR beta CDR3 regions were amplified from RNA transcripts. A first-round RT-PCR of the TCR CDR3 used the HTBI primer set with the Qiagen OneStep RT-PCR kit. The libraries were constructed in a second round of multiplex PCR and then size-selected and purified. Paired-end sequencing of the libraries was performed with 100 bp reads on an Illumina HiSeq2000. In the paper's pipeline: SOAPnuke was used to process the raw data, throwing out any read that contained adapters or uncalled bases, had a mean Phred below 15, or lacked an exact constant-primer or identifier match. High-quality paired reads were merged with COPE v1.2.5, and unique nucleotide sequences were defined as clonotypes. MiTCR v1.1 was used to align clonotypes to the IMGT TRBV, TRBD and TRBJ reference segments. The analysis was restricted to V-J combinations with a frequency above 0.0001, which together covered 98% to 99.2% of the repertoires. The TCS score was defined as the ratio of F50 (clonal expansion) to E x V (chaos), calculated using BLOSUM62-based TCRdist between CDR3 peptides within each V-J. Welch's t-statistics and random forest reduced approximately 520 V-J features to some 14, which were used in a naive Bayes classifier (R e1071). Using fastp at Q25 and MiXCR, TCRdb reprocessed the public reads and kept productive beta chains. For every CDR3 protein sequence, its rows merge into one entry that carries the most common genes and DNA. TCRdb's processing, not the authors' own work, is the source of the V and J calls. Across this sample there are 450,000 to 600,000 distinct CDR3 sequences, with less than 20% seen only once. Roughly 50% of the sample comes from the top ten.

This receptor chain uses TRBV2 and TRBJ1-5; the junction holds 10 bases that match TRBD1. The sequenced sample consisted of blood. The receptor comes from a man between 35 and 55 years old with Graves' ophthalmopathy. DNA sequence: TGTGCCAGTGGGGACAGGGGAGGGTTAGGCAATCAGCCCCAGCATTTT. It translates to CASGDRGGLGNQPQHF.